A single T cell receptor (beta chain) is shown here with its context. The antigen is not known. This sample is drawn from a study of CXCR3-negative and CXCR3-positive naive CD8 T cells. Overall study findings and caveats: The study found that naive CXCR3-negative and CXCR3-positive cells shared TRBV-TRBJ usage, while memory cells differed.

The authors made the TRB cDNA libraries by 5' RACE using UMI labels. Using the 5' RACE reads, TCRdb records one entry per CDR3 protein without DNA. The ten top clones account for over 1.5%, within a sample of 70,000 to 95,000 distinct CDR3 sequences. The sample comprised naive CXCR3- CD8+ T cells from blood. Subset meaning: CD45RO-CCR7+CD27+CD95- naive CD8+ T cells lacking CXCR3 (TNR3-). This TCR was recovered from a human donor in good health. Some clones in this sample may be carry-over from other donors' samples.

The CDR3 loop is CASSQARGKYTGELFF. The J gene is TRBJ2-2, the V gene TRBV14; TCRdb's assignment of TRBD1 cannot be checked, as there is no DNA. Looked up from germline, CDR1 is SGHDN and CDR2 is FVKESK. This CDR3 spans 16 amino acids.